The 13 T cell receptor beta chains presented below share a single source sample, sequenced in a study of shared clonotypes between healthy human individuals. Assay used: immunoSEQ multiplex PCR; TCRdb lists only in-frame clones, some missing. The repertoire holds 500,000 to 550,000 clones, with approximately 95% as singletons. Sample: naive CD4+ T cells sorted from blood. Subset specified: CD45RA+ positively selected. These receptors originate from a woman aged 25 to 39 in good health.

The DNA for the CDR3 is TGTGCCAGCAGTTACGATATAAGGGGGGGGGATGTGCCCCAGCATTTT. This encodes CASSYDIRGGDVPQHF. V gene TRBV28 combines with J gene TRBJ1-5, with D possibly TRBD1 on 6 matching bases. Germline lookup yields CDR1 MDHEN and CDR2 SYDVKM. Trimming took off 4 bases at V and 9 bases at J, with 22 bases between the two ends. The CDR3 is 16 amino acids. The variable domain in full, completed from reference TRBV28 and TRBJ1-5, reads DVKVTQSSRYLVKRTGEKVFLECVQDMDHENMFWYRQDPGLGLRLIYFSYDVKMKEKGDIPEGYSVSREKKERFSLILESASTNQTSMYLCASSYDIRGGDVPQHFGDGTRLSIL.

This chain joins TRBV7-9 and TRBJ2-3, with D tentatively TRBD1 or TRBD2 (5 bases each). CDR1 is SEHNR and CDR2 is FQNEAQ in the germline V gene (reference sequence). The CDR3 is made up of 17 amino acids. V gave up 10 bases and J gave up 0 bases, with 23 bases separating them. The CDR3: CATRPGGSGHSTDTQYF. The CDR3 DNA sequence: TGTGCCACCCGACCGGGTGGCAGCGGACATAGCACAGATACGCAGTATTTT.

The rearrangement joins TRBV25-1 to TRBJ2-3; a possible D gene is TRBD1 (6 bases). The CDR3 extends over 16 amino acids. Germline CDR1 reads MGHDK; CDR2 reads SYGVNS. The V end was cut by 8 bases, the J end by 2 bases, with 20 bases between. CDR3 nucleotides: TGTGCCAGCGGATCGAAGGGACACACCTCCACAGATACGCAGTATTTT. Translation gives CASGSKGHTSTDTQYF.

V and J are TRBV7-3 and TRBJ2-5; D might be TRBD1 or TRBD2, each matching 5 bases. Judging by the DNA end, TRBJ2-7 fits better; the J call may be wrong. CDR3 length: 16 residues. In germline, CDR1 is SGHTA, CDR2 FQGTGA. The CDR3 sequence is CASSQSGSGPSYEQYF. The CDR3 DNA reads TGTGCCAGCAGCCAATCCGGGTCGGGACCCTCCTACGAGCAGTACTTC.

J is TRBJ1-5 and V is TRBV19; D is uncertain. Germline CDR1 is LNHDA and CDR2 is SQIVND (reference sequence). The CDR3 runs to 14 residues. The V and J ends lost 2 bases and 0 bases respectively, with 5 bases between them. The CDR3, as DNA: TGTGCCAGTAGTATAACGAATAGCAATCAGCCCCAGCATTTT. It is translated as CASSITNSNQPQHF.

As to this clone: The same CDR3 can be traced to other DNA sequences in this sample. The gene calls are TRBV2 and TRBJ2-7; D uncertain. Trimming pared 3 bases from V and 3 bases from J, leaving 9 bases between. Looked up from germline, CDR1 is SNHLY and CDR2 is FYNNEI. The CDR3 length is 13 residues. CDR3 residues: CASSDFRGYEQYF. CDR3 DNA: TGTGCCAGCAGTGATTTTCGAGGCTACGAGCAGTACTTC.

The V and J genes are TRBV18 and TRBJ2-2; D tentatively fits TRBD1 or TRBD2 (5 bases each). Germline CDR1 is KGHSH and CDR2 is LQKENI. V was clipped by 1 base and J by 6 bases, with 9 bases between them. This CDR3 comprises 14 residues. The CDR3 spells CASSPLLGAGELFF. For the CDR3, the DNA is TGTGCCAGCTCACCACTTTTGGGGGCCGGGGAGCTGTTTTTT.

The chain employs TRBV7-3 and TRBJ2-1; 12 bases fit TRBD2. The CDR3 extends over 14 amino acids. The ends lost 2 bases at V and 13 bases at J; junction bases unmatched: 6. The germline CDR1 and CDR2 sequences are SGHTA and FQGTGA. The CDR3 loop reads CASSLDTSGRYQFF. CDR3 sequence (DNA): TGTGCCAGCAGCTTAGATACTAGCGGGAGGTATCAGTTCTTC.

The gene calls are TRBV5-6 and TRBJ2-7, with TRBD2 matching over 10 bases. This CDR3 spans 15 amino acids. CDR1 and CDR2 (germline): SGHDT, YYEEEE. J was trimmed by 3 bases and V by 1 base; bases with no gene match: 4. The CDR3 protein is CASSLSLAGDYEQYF. CDR3 nucleotides: TGTGCCAGCAGCTTGTCCCTAGCGGGAGACTACGAGCAGTACTTC.

Worth noting for this clone: Distinct nucleotide sequences in the sample also encode this CDR3. V usage is TRBV5-1 and J usage is TRBJ1-1; D ambiguous. CDR1 SGHRS and CDR2 YFSETQ come from the germline V gene. The CDR3 runs 14 residues. V was pared by 0 bases and J by 2 bases, with 8 bases between. The CDR3 coding sequence is TGCGCCAGCAGCTTGGTCGGCAGTAACACTGAAGCTTTCTTT. Amino acids: CASSLVGSNTEAFF.

The CDR3 coding sequence is TGTGCCAGCAGGCCACAGGTCTATGGCTACACCTTC. Amino acid sequence: CASRPQVYGYTF. This chain joins TRBV28 and TRBJ1-2; maybe TRBD1 (5 bases). V lost 6 bases, J lost 4 bases, and 9 bases lay in between. The CDR3 contains 12 residues. Germline assignment: CDR1 MDHEN and CDR2 SYDVKM.

This rearrangement joins TRBV15 to TRBJ2-2; perhaps TRBD2 as D (5 bases). CDR3 length equals 15 residues. The germline V gene has CDR1 LNHNV and CDR2 YYDKDF (reference sequence). The V end was cut by 6 bases, the J end by 8 bases, with 19 bases between. This CDR3 is CATRFGKVQVGELFF. The CDR3 region has the DNA TGTGCCACCAGGTTCGGGAAGGTTCAGGTGGGGGAGCTGTTTTTT.

The chain recombines TRBV6-6 with TRBJ2-1; possibly TRBD2 for D (6 bases). Germline lookup yields CDR1 MNHNY and CDR2 SVGAGI (reference sequence). The CDR3 has 16 amino acids. Trimming left V 0 bases short and J 1 base short, with 10 bases between. The CDR3 DNA reads as TGTGCCAGCAGTTACTCGACCGGAGGGTCCTACAATGAGCAGTTCTTC. Its translation: CASSYSTGGSYNEQFF.